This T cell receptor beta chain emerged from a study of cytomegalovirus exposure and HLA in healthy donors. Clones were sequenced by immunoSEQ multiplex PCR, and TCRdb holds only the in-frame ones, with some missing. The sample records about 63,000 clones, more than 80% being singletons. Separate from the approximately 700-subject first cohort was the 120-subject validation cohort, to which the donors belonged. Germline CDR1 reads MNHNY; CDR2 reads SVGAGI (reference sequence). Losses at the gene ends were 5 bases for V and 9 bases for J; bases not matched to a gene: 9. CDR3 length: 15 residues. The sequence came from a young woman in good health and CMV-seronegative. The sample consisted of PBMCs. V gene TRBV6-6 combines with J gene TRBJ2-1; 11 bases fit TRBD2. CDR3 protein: CASSALAGGFGEQFF. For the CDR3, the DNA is TGTGCCAGCAGTGCCCTAGCGGGAGGATTTGGTGAGCAGTTCTTC.